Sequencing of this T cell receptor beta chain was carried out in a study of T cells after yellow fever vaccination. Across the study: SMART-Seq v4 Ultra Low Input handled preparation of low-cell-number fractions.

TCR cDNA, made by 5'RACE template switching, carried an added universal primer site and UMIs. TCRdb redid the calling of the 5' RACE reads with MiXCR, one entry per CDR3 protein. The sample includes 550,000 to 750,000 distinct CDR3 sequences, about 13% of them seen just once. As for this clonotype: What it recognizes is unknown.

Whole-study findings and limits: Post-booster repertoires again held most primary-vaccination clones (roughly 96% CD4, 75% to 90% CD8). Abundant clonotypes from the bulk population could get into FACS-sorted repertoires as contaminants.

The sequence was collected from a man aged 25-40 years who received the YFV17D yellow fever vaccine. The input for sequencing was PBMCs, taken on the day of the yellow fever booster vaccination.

The CDR3 protein is CASSPSGTSGSGETQYF. The DNA of the CDR3 is TGTGCCAGCAGCCCGTCCGGGACTAGCGGGAGCGGGGAGACCCAGTACTTC. The chain is built from TRBV7-2 and TRBJ2-5; 14 bases are a match to TRBD2. V was pared by 5 bases and J by 5 bases, with 10 bases of the junction left unmatched. The CDR3 spans 17 residues. Germline V CDR1 and CDR2: SGHTA, FQGNSA.